This is a list of T cell receptor beta chains from one sample in a study of T cell repertoires in cytomegalovirus infection. TCRdb used MiXCR to reprocess the reads, holding one entry per CDR3 protein. The sample holds about 140,000 distinct CDR3 sequences, 5.5% to 8% seen once. Sequencing was done on a sample of PBMCs. The receptors stem from a human donor in good health (CMV status not recorded). Some clones in this sample may be carry-over from other donors' samples. The CDR3 runs from the conserved cysteine through the conserved F or W. Fields, in order: clone size, J gene, V gene, D gene, CDR3 protein, CDR3 DNA. The D gene is left open where the match is weak. Only part of the rows carry a size: once, few, many, or a class if the clone is expanded.

many | TRBJ1-1 | TRBV6-2/TRBV6-3 | TRBD1 | CASSYERDRNTEAFF | TGTGCCAGCAGTTACGAGCGGGACAGGAACACTGAAGCTTTCTTT
many | TRBJ2-7 | TRBV7-9 | TRBD1 | CASSSRQGSYEQYF | TGTGCCAGCAGCTCGCGACAGGGGTCCTACGAGCAGTACTTC
many | TRBJ2-1 | TRBV10-3 | - | CAISESGALGNEQFF | TGTGCCATCAGTGAGTCCGGGGCCCTGGGGAATGAGCAGTTCTTC
many | TRBJ1-1 | TRBV6-2/TRBV6-3 | - | CASLHRQTNTEAFF | TGTGCCAGCTTACATCGGCAAACGAACACTGAAGCTTTCTTT
many | TRBJ2-5 | TRBV10-2 | TRBD2 | CASKPGLAEQETQYF | TGCGCCAGCAAACCGGGACTAGCGGAACAAGAGACCCAGTACTTC
- | TRBJ1-4 | TRBV18 | - | CASSPKTGATEKLFF | TGTGCCAGCTCACCAAAAACAGGAGCGACTGAAAAACTGTTTTTT
many | TRBJ1-1 | TRBV6-2/TRBV6-3 | - | CASSYGSSEAFF | TGTGCCAGCAGTTATGGATCGAGCGAAGCTTTCTTT
many | TRBJ1-4 | TRBV28 | - | CASLDRSSEKLFF | TGTGCCAGCCTTGACAGGAGTTCTGAAAAACTGTTTTTT
many | TRBJ2-5 | TRBV7-9 | - | CASSPFGGPKETQYF | TGTGCCAGCAGCCCCTTCGGGGGGCCCAAAGAGACCCAGTACTTC
few | TRBJ1-4 | TRBV27 | TRBD1 | CASTDREGEKLFF | TGTGCCAGCACCGACAGGGAGGGAGAAAAACTGTTTTTT
many | TRBJ1-2 | TRBV7-8 | TRBD1 | CASSLGGGGVGGYTF | TGTGCCAGCAGCTTAGGAGGGGGCGGGGTCGGTGGCTACACCTTC
many | TRBJ2-3 | TRBV7-2 | - | CASSAGASTDTQYF | TGTGCCAGCAGCGCGGGGGCTAGCACAGATACGCAGTATTTT
many | TRBJ2-1 | TRBV7-9 | TRBD2 | CASSSPTSGGPNEQFF | TGTGCCAGCAGCTCACCGACTAGCGGGGGCCCGAATGAGCAGTTCTTC
- | TRBJ1-5 | TRBV20-1 | - | CSARMTDYQPQHF | TGCAGTGCTAGAATGACAGACTATCAGCCCCAGCATTTT
many | TRBJ1-3 | TRBV7-2 | - | CASSEHRALSGNTIYF | TGTGCCAGCAGCGAGCACAGGGCCCTCTCTGGAAACACCATATATTTT
few | TRBJ1-1 | TRBV6-5 | - | CASSPEGPSTPGAFF | TGTGCCAGCAGCCCCGAAGGGCCCTCCACTCCTGGAGCTTTCTTT
many | TRBJ2-3 | TRBV25-1 | TRBD1 | CASSDLGVRWGQGGDTQYF | TGTGCCAGCAGTGATTTAGGGGTTCGTTGGGGACAGGGAGGCGATACGCAGTATTTT